This note documents a single T cell receptor beta chain sequence. The data are from a study of TIL therapy for anti-PD-1-resistant metastatic lung cancer. Study summary: Median tumor mutation burden was under 1.9 mutations per megabase.

Time point here: pre-treatment sample, taken before nivolumab and TIL therapy. Tumor tissue came from excised metastases, mostly pleural nodules or supraclavicular lymph nodes. The V end lost 0 bases, the J end lost 6 bases, and 8 bases lay between the germline ends. CDR3 length: 14 amino acids. CDR1 is MNHEY, CDR2 SVGAGI, per germline. The immunoSEQ assay was v3. TCRdb's table, derived via immunoSEQ multiplex PCR, lists solely in-frame clones and lacks some. Of about 26,000 clones detected, roughly 72% appear once; the ten largest clones hold 7.4%. The origin of this receptor is a person between 25 and 79 years old with non-small cell lung cancer. The V gene is TRBV6-5, the J gene TRBJ2-2, with no clear D. The sample here was tumor tissue, taken at baseline. For the CDR3, the DNA is TGTGCCAGCAGTTACTCTCGGGTAGCCGGGGAGCTGTTTTTT. This encodes CASSYSRVAGELFF.